The TCR beta chain under discussion was sequenced for a study of CD8 T cells in Susac syndrome. A word on this clonotype: What it binds is not known.

The trim removed 3 bases at V and 3 bases at J, leaving 3 bases unmatched. Per germline, CDR1 SGHRS and CDR2 YFSETQ. This CDR3 contains 15 residues. Healthy donors acted as controls, with matching for age and sex. TEMRA cells were FACS-enriched, and CD8+ and CD4+ T cells were isolated negatively. With random hexamers, reverse transcription was performed on about 0.5 to 1 ug of RNA. Amplification of TCR beta CDR3 was carried out by immunoSEQ multiplex PCR, which covered 54 Vbeta and 13 Jbeta segments. Via MiXCR, TCRdb re-called the immunoSEQ multiplex PCR reads, giving one row per CDR3 protein. The table lists about 140,000 distinct CDR3 sequences, roughly 94% of them singletons. Study-wide findings and caveats: Only a relatively small number of individuals were included in the TCR sequencing and HLA analysis.

This clonotype was obtained from a human donor in good health. The genes are TRBV5-1 and TRBJ1-4, with TRBD1 matching 9 bases. Sample: CD4+ T cells from PBMCs. As DNA, the CDR3 is TGCGCCAGCAGCTCCGGACAGGGGTCTAATGAAAAACTGTTTTTT. Its protein is CASSSGQGSNEKLFF.